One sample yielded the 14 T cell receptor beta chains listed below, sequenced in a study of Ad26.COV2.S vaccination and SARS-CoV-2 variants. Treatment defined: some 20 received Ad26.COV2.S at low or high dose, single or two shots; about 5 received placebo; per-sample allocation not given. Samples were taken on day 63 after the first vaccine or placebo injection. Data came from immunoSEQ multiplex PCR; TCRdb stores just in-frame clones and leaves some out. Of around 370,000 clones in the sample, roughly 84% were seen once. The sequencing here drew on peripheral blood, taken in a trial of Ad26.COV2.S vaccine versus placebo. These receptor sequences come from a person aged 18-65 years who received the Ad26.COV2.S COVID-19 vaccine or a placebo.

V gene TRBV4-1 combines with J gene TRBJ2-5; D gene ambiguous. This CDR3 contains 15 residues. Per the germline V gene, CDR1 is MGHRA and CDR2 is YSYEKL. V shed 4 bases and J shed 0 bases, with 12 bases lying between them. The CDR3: CASSRATENQETQYF. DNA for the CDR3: TGCGCCAGCAGCCGGGCGACGGAAAACCAAGAGACCCAGTACTTC.

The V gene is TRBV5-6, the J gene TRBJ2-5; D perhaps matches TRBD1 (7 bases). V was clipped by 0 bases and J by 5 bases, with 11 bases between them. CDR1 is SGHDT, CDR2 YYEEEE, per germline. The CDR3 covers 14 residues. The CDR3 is CASSLVSGGETQYF. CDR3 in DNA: TGTGCCAGCAGCTTGGTGTCAGGGGGGGAGACCCAGTACTTC.

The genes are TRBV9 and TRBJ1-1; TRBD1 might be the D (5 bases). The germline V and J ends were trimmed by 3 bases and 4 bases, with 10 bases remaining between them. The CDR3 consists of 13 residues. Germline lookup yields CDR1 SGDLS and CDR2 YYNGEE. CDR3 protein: CASSDRGGTEAFF. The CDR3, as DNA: TGTGCCAGCAGCGACCGCGGGGGCACTGAAGCTTTCTTT. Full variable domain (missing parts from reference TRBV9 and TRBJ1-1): DSGVTQTPKHLITATGQRVTLRCSPRSGDLSVYWYQQSLDQGLQFLIQYYNGEERAKGNILERFSAQQFPDLHSELNLSSLELGDSALYFCASSDRGGTEAFFGQGTRLTVV.

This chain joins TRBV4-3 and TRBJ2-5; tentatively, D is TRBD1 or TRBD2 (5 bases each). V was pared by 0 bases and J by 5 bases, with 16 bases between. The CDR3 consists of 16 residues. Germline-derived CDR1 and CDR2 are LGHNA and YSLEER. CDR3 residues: CASSQDYVKEGETQYF. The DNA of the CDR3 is TGCGCCAGCAGCCAAGATTATGTAAAAGAGGGGGAGACCCAGTACTTC.

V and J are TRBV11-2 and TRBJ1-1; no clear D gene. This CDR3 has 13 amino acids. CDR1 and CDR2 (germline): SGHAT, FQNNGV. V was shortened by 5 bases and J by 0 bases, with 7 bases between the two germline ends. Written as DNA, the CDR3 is TGTGCCAGCAGCGCCCACATGAACACTGAAGCTTTCTTT. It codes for CASSAHMNTEAFF.

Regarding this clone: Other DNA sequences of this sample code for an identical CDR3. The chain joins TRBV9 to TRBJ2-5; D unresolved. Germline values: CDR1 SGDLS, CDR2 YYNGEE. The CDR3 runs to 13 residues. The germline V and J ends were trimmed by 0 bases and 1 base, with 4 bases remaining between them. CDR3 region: CASSVAAQETQYF. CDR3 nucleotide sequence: TGTGCCAGCAGCGTAGCTGCCCAAGAGACCCAGTACTTC.

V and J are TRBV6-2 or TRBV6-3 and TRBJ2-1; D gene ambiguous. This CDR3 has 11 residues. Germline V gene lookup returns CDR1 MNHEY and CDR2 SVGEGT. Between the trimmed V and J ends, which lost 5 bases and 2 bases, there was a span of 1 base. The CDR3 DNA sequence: TGTGCCAGCAGTACCTACAATGAGCAGTTCTTC. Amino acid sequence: CASSTYNEQFF.

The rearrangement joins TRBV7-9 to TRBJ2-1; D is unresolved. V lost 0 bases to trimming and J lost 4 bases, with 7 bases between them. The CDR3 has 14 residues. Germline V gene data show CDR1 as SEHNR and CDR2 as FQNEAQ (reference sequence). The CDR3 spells CASSLAGQYNEQFF. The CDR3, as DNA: TGTGCCAGCAGCTTAGCCGGCCAGTACAATGAGCAGTTCTTC. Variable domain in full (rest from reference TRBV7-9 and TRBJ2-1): DTGVSQNPRHKITKRGQNVTFRCDPISEHNRLYWYRQTLGQGPEFLTYFQNEAQLEKSRLLSDRFSAERPKGSFSTLEIQRTEQGDSAMYLCASSLAGQYNEQFFGPGTRLTVL.

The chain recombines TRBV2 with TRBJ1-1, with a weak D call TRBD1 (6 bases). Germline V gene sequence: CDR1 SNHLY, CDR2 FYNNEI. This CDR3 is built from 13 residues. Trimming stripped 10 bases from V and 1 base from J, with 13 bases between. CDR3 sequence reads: CATLRDTNTEAFF. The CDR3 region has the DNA TGTGCCACCCTCCGGGACACGAACACTGAAGCTTTCTTT.

CDR3 region: CASSAGQGFVFGYEQYF. The CDR3 coding sequence is TGTGCCAGCAGCGCGGGGCAGGGATTTGTATTCGGCTACGAGCAGTACTTC. The V gene is TRBV7-9, the J gene TRBJ2-7; D is perhaps TRBD2 (6 bases). CDR1 is SEHNR, CDR2 FQNEAQ, per germline (reference sequence). V lost 5 bases and J 3 bases, leaving 23 bases between the germline ends. This CDR3 has 17 residues.

The CDR3, as DNA: TGCAGCGTTCTTAGGGGGGTTGGCACTGAAGCTTTCTTT. Residues: CSVLRGVGTEAFF. The chain employs TRBV29-1 and TRBJ1-1; tentative D call: TRBD1 (6 bases). Trimming took off 5 bases at V and 4 bases at J, with 14 bases between the two ends. Germline-derived CDR1 and CDR2 are SQVTM and ANQGSEA. The CDR3 runs to 13 residues.

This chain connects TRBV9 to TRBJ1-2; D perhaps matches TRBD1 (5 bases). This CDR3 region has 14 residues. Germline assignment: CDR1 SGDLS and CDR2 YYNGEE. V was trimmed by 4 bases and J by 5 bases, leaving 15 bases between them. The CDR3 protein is CASSQEGVRYGYTF. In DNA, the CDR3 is TGTGCCAGCAGCCAGGAAGGGGTACGGTATGGCTACACCTTC. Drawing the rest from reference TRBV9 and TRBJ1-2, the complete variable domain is DSGVTQTPKHLITATGQRVTLRCSPRSGDLSVYWYQQSLDQGLQFLIQYYNGEERAKGNILERFSAQQFPDLHSELNLSSLELGDSALYFCASSQEGVRYGYTFGSGTRLTVV.

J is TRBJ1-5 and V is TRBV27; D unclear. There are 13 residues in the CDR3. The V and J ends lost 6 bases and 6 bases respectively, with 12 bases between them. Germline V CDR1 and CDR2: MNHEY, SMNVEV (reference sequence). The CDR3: CASSRLTGQPQHF. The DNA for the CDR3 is TGTGCCAGCAGCCGTCTTACGGGTCAGCCCCAGCATTTT.

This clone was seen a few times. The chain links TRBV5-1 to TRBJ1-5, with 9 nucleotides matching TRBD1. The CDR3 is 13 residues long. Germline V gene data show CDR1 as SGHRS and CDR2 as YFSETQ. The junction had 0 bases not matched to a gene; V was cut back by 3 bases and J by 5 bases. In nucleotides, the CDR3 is TGCGCCAGCAGCTGGGACAGGGATCAGCCCCAGCATTTT. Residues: CASSWDRDQPQHF.